This TCR beta chain was recorded in a study of cytomegalovirus exposure and HLA in healthy donors. The primer mix had 60 Vbeta and 13 Jbeta primers. Some clones are missing from TCRdb's copy, which holds only in-frame ones; the method was immunoSEQ multiplex PCR. This sample has approximately 140,000 clones; 70% to 80% occur once, and the top ten carry about 6.7%. This CDR3 contains 15 residues. Losses at the gene ends were 3 bases for V and 6 bases for J; bases not matched to a gene: 5. Germline CDR1 and CDR2: MDHEN and SYDVKM. Specimen: PBMCs. The chain is built from TRBV28 and TRBJ1-5; TRBD1 matches at 10 bases. The clonotype originates from a man aged 45 to 65 in good health and CMV-seropositive. As DNA, the CDR3 is TGTGCCAGCAGTTTCCCGACAGGGGGCTTTCAGCCCCAGCATTTT. Translating gives CASSFPTGGFQPQHF.